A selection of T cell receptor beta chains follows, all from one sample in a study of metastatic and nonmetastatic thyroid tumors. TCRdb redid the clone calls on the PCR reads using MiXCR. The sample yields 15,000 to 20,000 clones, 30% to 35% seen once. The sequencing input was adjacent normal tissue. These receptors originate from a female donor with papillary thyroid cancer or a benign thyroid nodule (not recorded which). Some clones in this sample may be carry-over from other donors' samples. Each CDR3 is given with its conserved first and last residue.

CDR3: CASSSAVTSGGKISYEQYF
V: TRBV28
J: TRBJ2-7

CDR3: CASIPTSGGAYEQCF
V: TRBV11-3
J: TRBJ2-7

CDR3: CAWVFNTEAFF
V: TRBV30
J: TRBJ1-1

CDR3: CASSSNRGIGETQYF
V: TRBV28
J: TRBJ2-5

CDR3: CASSPVGIARYEQYF
V: TRBV19
J: TRBJ2-7

CDR3: CASSLGLAGGYQETQYF
V: TRBV5-5
J: TRBJ2-5

CDR3: CASSFELPTDTQYF
V: TRBV28
J: TRBJ2-3

CDR3: CASRAGTRETQYF
V: TRBV12-3/TRBV12-4
J: TRBJ2-5

CDR3: CAWRPDGNSPLHF
V: TRBV30
J: TRBJ1-6

CDR3: CASSEALGRHF
V: TRBV6-1
J: TRBJ1-5

CDR3: CSARVSRQETQYF
V: TRBV20-1
J: TRBJ2-5

CDR3: CASSYQGQGAFSYGYTF
V: TRBV6-5
J: TRBJ1-2

CDR3: CASSLWGSGTQYF
V: TRBV11-1
J: TRBJ2-5

CDR3: CASKGGGYTF
V: TRBV27
J: TRBJ1-2